The clone carrying this TCR beta chain was observed a few times. The antigen remains unidentified. This entry comes from a study of T cells in tumors after PD-1 blockade. At the level of the study: A subset received ongoing vismodegib 150 mg daily alongside anti-PD-1 therapy. Tumor samples averaged about 25,000 templates (range about 550-100,000) and several thousand unique clonotypes. Study conclusions and caveats: Two pre-treatment samples showed no clonal replacement between them. Most post-therapy expanded exhausted CD8+ clones were new, undetected before treatment.

Germline CDR1 SGHRS, CDR2 YFSETQ. The germline V and J ends were trimmed by 3 bases and 10 bases, with 20 bases remaining between them. The CDR3 spans 15 residues. Produced via immunoSEQ multiplex PCR; TCRdb's table is partial and in-frame only. The profile shows around 12,000 clones, 50% to 70% of them singletons. The source of this sequence is a human donor with cutaneous squamous cell carcinoma. The sample consisted of tumor tissue, taken before anti-PD-1 treatment. The chain joins TRBV5-1 to TRBJ2-1, with a weak D call TRBD2 (7 bases). The CDR3 reads CASSSTPGGTGEQFF. Here the CDR3 DNA reads TGCGCCAGCAGCTCGACTCCGGGGGGTACAGGGGAGCAGTTCTTC.